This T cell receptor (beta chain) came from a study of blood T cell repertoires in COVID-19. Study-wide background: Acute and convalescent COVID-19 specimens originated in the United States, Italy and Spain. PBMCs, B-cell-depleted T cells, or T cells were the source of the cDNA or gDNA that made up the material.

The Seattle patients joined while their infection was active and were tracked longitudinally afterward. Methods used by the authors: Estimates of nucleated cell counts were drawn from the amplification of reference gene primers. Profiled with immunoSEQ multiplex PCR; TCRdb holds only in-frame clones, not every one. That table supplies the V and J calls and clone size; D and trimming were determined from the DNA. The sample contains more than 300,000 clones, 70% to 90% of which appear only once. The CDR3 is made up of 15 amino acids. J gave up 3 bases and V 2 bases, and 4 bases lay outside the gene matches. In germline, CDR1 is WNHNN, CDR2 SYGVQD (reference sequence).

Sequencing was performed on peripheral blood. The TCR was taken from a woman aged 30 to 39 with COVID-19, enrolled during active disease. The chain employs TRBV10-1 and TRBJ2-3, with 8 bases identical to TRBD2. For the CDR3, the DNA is TGCGCCAGCAGTGAGGAATTAGCGGGGACAGATACGCAGTATTTT. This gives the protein CASSEELAGTDTQYF.